The entry below gives a single TCR beta chain sequence along with its context. The sample originates from a study of blood T cells in healthy people across ages. A sample-barcoded 5' primer and a J-beta primer mix were used in a second PCR of roughly 7 to 12 cycles. Researchers report that a template-switch adaptor with 12 random nucleotides tagged each cDNA molecule. One entry per CDR3 protein, called by TCRdb with MiXCR from the 5' RACE reads. This repertoire shows about 1.5 million distinct CDR3 sequences, 35% to 45% found once; its top ten account for 7.9%. The sample taken for sequencing was blood. This receptor was identified in a woman between 18 and 29 years old in good health.

This CDR3 is CSVREREGTEAFF. The CDR3 DNA reads TGCAGCGTACGAGAGAGGGAGGGGACTGAAGCTTTCTTT. V gene TRBV29-1 combines with J gene TRBJ1-1; D possibly corresponds to TRBD1 (5 bases). Per the germline V gene, CDR1 is SQVTM and CDR2 is ANQGSEA. The germline V and J ends were trimmed by 6 bases and 5 bases, with 16 bases remaining between them. The CDR3 has 13 residues. Using reference TRBV29-1 and TRBJ1-1 for the parts outside the CDR3, the full variable domain is SAVISQKPSRDICQRGTSLTIQCQVDSQVTMMFWYRQQPGQSLTLIATANQGSEATYESGFVIDKFPISRPNLTFSTLTVSNMSPEDSSIYLCSVREREGTEAFFGQGTRLTVV.